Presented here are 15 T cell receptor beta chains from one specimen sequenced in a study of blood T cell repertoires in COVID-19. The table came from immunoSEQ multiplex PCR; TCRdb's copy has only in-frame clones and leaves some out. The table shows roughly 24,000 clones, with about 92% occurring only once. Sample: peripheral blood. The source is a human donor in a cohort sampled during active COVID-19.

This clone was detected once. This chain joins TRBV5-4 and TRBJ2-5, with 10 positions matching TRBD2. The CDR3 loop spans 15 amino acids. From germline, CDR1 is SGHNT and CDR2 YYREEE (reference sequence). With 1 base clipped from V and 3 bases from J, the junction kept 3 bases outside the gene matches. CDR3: CASSLRLAGEETQYF. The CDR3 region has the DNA TGTGCCAGCAGCTTGAGGCTAGCGGGAGAAGAGACCCAGTACTTC.

This chain's CDR3 is CASSDGAGLGANVLTF. CDR3 coding DNA: TGTGCCAGCAGCGACGGGGCGGGGTTGGGGGCCAACGTCCTGACTTTC. V and J are TRBV7-9 and TRBJ2-6; D possibly corresponds to TRBD2 (6 bases). V dropped 5 bases and J dropped 4 bases, with 15 bases sitting between them. In germline, CDR1 is SEHNR, CDR2 FQNEAQ (reference sequence). The CDR3 covers 16 residues.

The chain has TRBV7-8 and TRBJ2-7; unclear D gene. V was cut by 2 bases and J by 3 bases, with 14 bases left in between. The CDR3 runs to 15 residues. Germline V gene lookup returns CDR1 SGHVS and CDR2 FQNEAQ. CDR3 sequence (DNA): TGTGCCAGCAGCTTAAGTAGTGCCACGAGCTACGAGCAGTACTTC. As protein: CASSLSSATSYEQYF. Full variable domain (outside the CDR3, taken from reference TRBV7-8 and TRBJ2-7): GAGVSQSPRYKVAKRGQDVALRCDPISGHVSLFWYQQALGQGPEFLTYFQNEAQLDKSGLPSDRFFAERPEGSVSTLKIQRTQQEDSAVYLCASSLSSATSYEQYFGPGTRLTVT.

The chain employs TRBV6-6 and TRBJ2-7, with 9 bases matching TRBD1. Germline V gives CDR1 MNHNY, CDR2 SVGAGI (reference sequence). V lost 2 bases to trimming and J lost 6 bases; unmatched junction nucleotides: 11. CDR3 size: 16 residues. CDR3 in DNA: TGTGCCAGCAGTTACGGGGGGACAGGGAACCCTGCCGAGCAGTACTTC. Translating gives CASSYGGTGNPAEQYF.

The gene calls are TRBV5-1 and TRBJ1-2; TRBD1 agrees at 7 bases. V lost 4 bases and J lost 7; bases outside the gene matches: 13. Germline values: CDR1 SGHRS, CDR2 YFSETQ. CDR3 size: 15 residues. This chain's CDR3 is CASSHKDRPAGGYTF. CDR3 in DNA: TGCGCCAGCAGCCACAAGGACAGGCCGGCGGGTGGCTACACCTTC.

The CDR3 coding sequence is TGTGCCAGCAGCCAAGAATGGTCGGCAGGAGGGTTGTACGAGCAGTACTTC. Amino acids: CASSQEWSAGGLYEQYF. The chain couples TRBV4-2 to TRBJ2-7, with D maybe TRBD2 (6 bases). This CDR3 contains 17 residues. V dropped 0 bases and J dropped 4 bases, with 19 bases sitting between them. Per germline, CDR1 LGHNA and CDR2 YNFKEQ.

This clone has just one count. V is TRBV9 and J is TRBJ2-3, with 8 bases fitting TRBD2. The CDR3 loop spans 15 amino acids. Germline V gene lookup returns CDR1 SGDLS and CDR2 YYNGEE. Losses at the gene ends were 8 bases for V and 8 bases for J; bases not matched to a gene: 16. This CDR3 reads CARSPLADSQCTQYF. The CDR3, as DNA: TGTGCCAGGTCCCCACTAGCGGACTCCCAGTGTACGCAGTATTTT.

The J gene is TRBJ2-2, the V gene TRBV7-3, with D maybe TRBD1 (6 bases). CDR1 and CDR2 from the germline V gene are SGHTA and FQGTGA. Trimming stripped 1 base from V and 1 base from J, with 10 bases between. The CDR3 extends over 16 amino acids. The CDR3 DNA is TGTGCCAGCAGCTTAAGCCGGGACAAGAACACCGGGGAGCTGTTTTTT. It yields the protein CASSLSRDKNTGELFF.

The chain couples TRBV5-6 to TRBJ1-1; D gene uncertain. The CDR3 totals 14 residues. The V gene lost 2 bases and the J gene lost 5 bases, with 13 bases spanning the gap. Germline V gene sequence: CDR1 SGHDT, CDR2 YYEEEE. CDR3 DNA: TGTGCCAGCAGCTTCCTCTCAGAGGTGACTGAAGCTTTCTTT. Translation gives CASSFLSEVTEAFF. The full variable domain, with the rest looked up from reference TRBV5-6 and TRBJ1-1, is DAGVTQSPTHLIKTRGQQVTLRCSPKSGHDTVSWYQQALGQGPQFIFQYYEEEERQRGNFPDRFSGHQFPNYSSELNVNALLLGDSALYLCASSFLSEVTEAFFGQGTRLTVV.

CDR3 sequence (DNA): TGTGCCAGCAGTTTAGTCAGGGTGGATTCACCCCTCCACTTT. As protein: CASSLVRVDSPLHF. The genes are TRBV27 and TRBJ1-6, with D perhaps matching TRBD1 (5 bases). Germline CDR1 and CDR2: MNHEY and SMNVEV (reference sequence). This CDR3 is built from 14 residues. Trimming left V 2 bases short and J 8 bases short, with 10 bases between.

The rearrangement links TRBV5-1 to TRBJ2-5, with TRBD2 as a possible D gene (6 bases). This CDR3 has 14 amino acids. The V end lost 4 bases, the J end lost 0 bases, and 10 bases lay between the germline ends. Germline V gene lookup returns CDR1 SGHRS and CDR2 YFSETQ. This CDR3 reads CASSRGTDQETQYF. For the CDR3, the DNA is TGCGCCAGCAGCCGGGGGACGGACCAAGAGACCCAGTACTTC.

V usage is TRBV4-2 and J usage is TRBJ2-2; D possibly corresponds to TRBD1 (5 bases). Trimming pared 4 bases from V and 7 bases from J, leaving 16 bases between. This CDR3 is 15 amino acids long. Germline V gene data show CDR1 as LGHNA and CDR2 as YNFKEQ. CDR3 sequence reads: CASSRQTERNGELFF. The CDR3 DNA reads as TGTGCCAGCAGCCGCCAGACAGAAAGGAACGGGGAGCTGTTTTTT.

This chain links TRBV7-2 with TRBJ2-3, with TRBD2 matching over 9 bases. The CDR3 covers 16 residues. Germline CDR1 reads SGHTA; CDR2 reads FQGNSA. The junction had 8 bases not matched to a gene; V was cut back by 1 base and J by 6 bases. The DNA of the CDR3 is TGTGCCAGCAGCTTAGATGCGGGGGGGGGTTCGGATACGCAGTATTTT. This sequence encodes CASSLDAGGGSDTQYF.

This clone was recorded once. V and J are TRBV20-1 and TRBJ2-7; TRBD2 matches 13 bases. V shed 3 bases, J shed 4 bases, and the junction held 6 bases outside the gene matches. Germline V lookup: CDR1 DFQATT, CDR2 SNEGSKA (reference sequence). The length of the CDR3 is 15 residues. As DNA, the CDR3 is TGCAGTGCTAGTCCCCGACTAGCGGGGGGATACGAGCAGTACTTC. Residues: CSASPRLAGGYEQYF.

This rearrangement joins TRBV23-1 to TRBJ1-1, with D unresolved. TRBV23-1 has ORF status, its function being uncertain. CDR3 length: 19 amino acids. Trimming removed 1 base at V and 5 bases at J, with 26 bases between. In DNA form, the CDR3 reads TGCGCCAGCAGTCAATTCGGGAAACATGAAAGGTTAAAAGGGACTGAAGCTTTCTTT. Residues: CASSQFGKHERLKGTEAFF.